The 26 T cell receptor beta chains listed next were all sequenced from one sample in a study of T cells in Graves' hyperthyroidism and ophthalmopathy (dated by TCRdb to about 2019). Library preparation used multiplex PCR. Reads for this sample came from an Illumina HiSeq 2000. The TCR beta CDR3 regions were amplified from RNA transcripts. For the first round of RT-PCR on the TCR CDR3, the HTBI primer set was used together with the Qiagen OneStep RT-PCR kit. TCRdb passed the public sequencing reads through fastp at Q25 and MiXCR, retaining productive beta sequences. Identical CDR3 proteins give one entry, which carries the most common genes and DNA. Here the sample has around 570,000 distinct CDR3 sequences; just under 20% occur a single time. The top ten clonotypes cover approximately 48% of the sample. The specimen was blood. The receptors here all came from a man aged 40-55 years with Graves' ophthalmopathy.

The V gene is TRBV18, the J gene TRBJ2-1, with D perhaps matching TRBD2 (6 bases). V dropped 3 bases and J dropped 9 bases, with 12 bases sitting between them. The CDR3 loop spans 13 amino acids. CDR1 KGHSH and CDR2 LQKENI come from the germline V gene. As DNA, the CDR3 is TGTGCCAGCTCACCGGAGGGAGGCGGTGAGCAGTTCTTC. It codes for CASSPEGGGEQFF.

This clonotype was seen repeatedly, ten times or more. The chain employs TRBV13 and TRBJ1-1; D uncertain. This CDR3 spans 13 amino acids. Germline values: CDR1 PRHDT, CDR2 FYEKMQ (reference sequence). V lost 1 base to trimming and J lost 8 bases, with 11 bases between them. CDR3 loop: CASSLVTVGEAFF. The DNA for the CDR3 is TGTGCCAGCAGCTTAGTGACGGTAGGAGAAGCTTTCTTT.

This clonotype has a handful of counts. V is TRBV6-2 or TRBV6-3 and J is TRBJ2-3; 13 nucleotides align to TRBD2. The CDR3 is 16 amino acids. Germline V gene sequence: CDR1 MNHEY, CDR2 SVGEGT. V lost 4 bases and J lost 4; bases outside the gene matches: 5. The CDR3 spells CASSSATSGRADTQYF. The DNA of the CDR3 is TGTGCCAGCAGTTCTGCCACTAGCGGGAGGGCAGATACGCAGTATTTT.

This clonotype has a count of ten or more. The chain joins TRBV11-2 to TRBJ1-6; TRBD1 is a possible D gene (6 bases). Trimming removed 2 bases from V and 6 bases from J, with 11 bases in between. This CDR3 spans 15 amino acids. The germline CDR1 and CDR2 sequences are SGHAT and FQNNGV. The CDR3 nucleotides read TGTGCCAGCAGCTTACGAACAGGGACTAATTCACCCCTCCACTTT. It translates to CASSLRTGTNSPLHF.

In DNA form, the CDR3 reads TGTGCCAGCAGCTTGCGGACAGGGTCTAGCAATCAGCCCCAGCATTTT. Its translation is CASSLRTGSSNQPQHF. The chain couples TRBV13 to TRBJ1-5; 8 nucleotides match TRBD1. Germline assignment: CDR1 PRHDT and CDR2 FYEKMQ (reference sequence). V lost 3 bases to trimming and J lost 0 bases; unmatched junction nucleotides: 4. The CDR3 is made up of 16 amino acids.

This clonotype was seen repeatedly, ten times or more. The CDR3 reads CSARDRSSSSYEQYF. As DNA, the CDR3 is TGCAGTGCTAGAGATCGTAGCAGCTCGTCCTACGAGCAGTACTTC. The chain carries TRBV20-1 and TRBJ2-7; no clear D gene. Germline assignment: CDR1 DFQATT and CDR2 SNEGSKA (reference sequence). V was shortened by 0 bases and J by 1 base, with 13 bases between the two germline ends. The CDR3 consists of 15 residues.

This chain connects TRBV30 to TRBJ2-2; 14 nucleotides agree with TRBD2. Germline V gene sequence: CDR1 GTSNPN, CDR2 SVGIG (reference sequence). J lost 6 bases, V lost 3 bases, and 12 bases had no gene match. This CDR3 region has 18 residues. The chain's CDR3 is CAWRMTSGRAAGAGELFF. DNA of the CDR3: TGTGCCTGGAGGATGACTAGCGGGAGGGCAGCAGGCGCCGGGGAGCTGTTTTTT. Together with reference TRBV30 and TRBJ2-2, the CDR3 gives the full variable domain: SQTIHQWPATLVQPVGSPLSLECTVEGTSNPNLYWYRQAAGRGLQLLFYSVGIGQISSEVPQNLSASRPQDRQFILSSKKLLLSDSGFYLCAWRMTSGRAAGAGELFFGEGSRLTVL.

The table lists this clonotype with many counts. The chain uses TRBV5-1 and TRBJ2-5; TRBD2 matches at 8 bases. The CDR3 is 13 residues long. V lost 7 bases, J lost 4 bases, and 6 bases stayed unmatched. Looked up from germline, CDR1 is SGHRS and CDR2 is YFSETQ. CDR3 DNA: TGCGCCAGCCAGATGAGCGGGGGAGAGACCCAGTACTTC. Translated, it gives CASQMSGGETQYF.

The table lists this clonotype with many counts. V gene TRBV18 combines with J gene TRBJ2-7, with 8 positions matching TRBD1. V shed 6 bases and J 4 bases; nucleotides not matched to a gene: 8. CDR3 size: 14 residues. Germline V gene sequence: CDR1 KGHSH, CDR2 LQKENI. The chain's CDR3 is CASSMDRDFYEQYF. The CDR3, as DNA: TGTGCCAGCTCTATGGACAGGGACTTTTACGAGCAGTACTTC.

This clonotype was detected a few times. The chain joins TRBV30 to TRBJ2-7; the D is unclear. Trimming took off 3 bases at V and 3 bases at J, with 15 bases between the two ends. This CDR3 is 14 amino acids long. Looked up from germline, CDR1 is GTSNPN and CDR2 is SVGIG (reference sequence). The CDR3: CAWRDMRSSYEQYF. DNA for the CDR3: TGTGCCTGGAGAGATATGAGGTCAAGCTACGAGCAGTACTTC. The entire variable domain, with the rest obtained from reference TRBV30 and TRBJ2-7, is as follows: SQTIHQWPATLVQPVGSPLSLECTVEGTSNPNLYWYRQAAGRGLQLLFYSVGIGQISSEVPQNLSASRPQDRQFILSSKKLLLSDSGFYLCAWRDMRSSYEQYFGPGTRLTVT.

Points on this clonotype: A read error may produce the germline difference seen at one junction end. The chain employs TRBV7-2 and TRBJ1-3; D is possibly TRBD1 (5 bases). Germline CDR1 SGHTA, CDR2 FQGNSA. The CDR3 is made up of 16 amino acids. The CDR3 sequence: CASSRAQGNSGTTIYF. The CDR3 region has the DNA TGTGCCAGCAGCCGAGCCCAGGGAAACTCTGGAACCACCATATATTTT.

This clonotype was seen a handful of times. J is TRBJ1-3 and V is TRBV27; no clear D gene. The germline V gene encodes CDR1 MNHEY and CDR2 SMNVEV (reference sequence). Trimming pared 0 bases from V and 3 bases from J, leaving 9 bases between. The CDR3 runs 15 residues. As DNA, the CDR3 is TGTGCCAGCAGTTTATCGTCCAGGCTTGGAAACACCATATATTTT. As protein: CASSLSSRLGNTIYF.

This clonotype occurred a few times. The V call is TRBV5-1, the J call TRBJ1-2; 11 bases align to TRBD1. Trimming took 5 bases from V and 2 from J; bases not matched to a gene: 11. From germline, CDR1 is SGHRS and CDR2 YFSETQ. The CDR3 is 17 residues long. The CDR3 DNA sequence: TGCGCCAGCAGTACCCGGACAGGGGGCGTCTTCAACTATGGCTACACCTTC. Translated, it gives CASSTRTGGVFNYGYTF.

This rearrangement joins TRBV12-3 or TRBV12-4 to TRBJ1-3; unclear D gene. Deletions cut 5 bases from V and 0 bases from J, with 14 bases between. The CDR3 runs 16 residues. CDR3 sequence reads: CASSPPGLPSGNTIYF. CDR3 in DNA: TGTGCCAGCAGTCCTCCCGGCCTCCCCTCTGGAAACACCATATATTTT.

This clonotype was seen a handful of times. The J gene is TRBJ1-4, the V gene TRBV18; D remains ambiguous. The V and J ends lost 5 bases and 0 bases respectively, with 7 bases between them. Looked up from germline, CDR1 is KGHSH and CDR2 is LQKENI. The CDR3 sequence is 14 residues long. CDR3 bases: TGTGCCAGCTCATCCTGGACAACTAATGAAAAACTGTTTTTT. Translation gives CASSSWTTNEKLFF.

J is TRBJ1-2 and V is TRBV29-1; D remains unclear. Trimming took off 7 bases at V and 5 bases at J, with 11 bases between the two ends. Germline V CDR1 and CDR2: SQVTM, ANQGSEA. The CDR3 runs 11 residues. DNA for the CDR3: TGCAGCGGTGGAGGGATATATGGCTACACCTTC. This translates into CSGGGIYGYTF.

In the case of this clonotype: One base away lies a much larger clone, so this may be a sequencing read error. The V call is TRBV20-1, the J call TRBJ2-1; the D gene is possibly TRBD2 (6 bases). CDR1 is DFQATT, CDR2 SNEGSKA, per germline (reference sequence). The V gene lost 0 bases and the J gene lost 11 bases, with 17 bases spanning the gap. The CDR3 runs 14 residues. The CDR3 DNA sequence: TGCAGTGCTAGAGACTGGACTAACGTGTCGAAGCAGTTCTTC. Translation gives CSARDWTNVSKQFF.

This clonotype showed up just a few times. The chain links TRBV10-2 to TRBJ2-2; TRBD2 aligns across 7 bases. Germline V gene lookup returns CDR1 WSHSY and CDR2 SAAADI. CDR3 length equals 16 residues. V lost 0 bases to trimming and J lost 4 bases; unmatched junction nucleotides: 5. CDR3 bases: TGCGCCAGCAGTGAGTCCAGCGGGGCAGGCACCGGGGAGCTGTTTTTT. Translation gives CASSESSGAGTGELFF.

This clonotype has at least ten counts. This chain links TRBV27 with TRBJ2-7; a possible D gene is TRBD2 (6 bases). This CDR3 is 16 amino acids long. Germline assignment: CDR1 MNHEY and CDR2 SMNVEV (reference sequence). V dropped 0 bases and J dropped 0 bases, with 12 bases sitting between them. The CDR3 nucleotides are TGTGCCAGCAGTTTATCACGGGAGCTGCCCTCCTACGAGCAGTACTTC. This encodes CASSLSRELPSYEQYF.

About this clonotype itself: With a much larger clone just one base away, this may be a read error. The CDR3 does not close with the conserved phenylalanine or tryptophan, likely indicating a read error. The V call is TRBV3-1, the J call TRBJ2-3; a weak D match, TRBD2 (6 bases). The germline V gene has CDR1 LGHDT and CDR2 YNNKEL (reference sequence). V lost 7 bases to trimming and J lost 3 bases, with 11 bases between them. This CDR3 spans 13 amino acids. CDR3 protein: CASMSEGTDTQYS. In DNA form, the CDR3 reads TGTGCCAGCATGTCGGAGGGGACAGATACGCAGTATTCT.

The rearrangement links TRBV12-3 or TRBV12-4 to TRBJ1-4; weak D call: TRBD1 (6 bases). The CDR3 has 14 residues. The V and J ends lost 5 bases and 7 bases respectively, with 14 bases between them. The CDR3 nucleotides are TGTGCCAGCAGTACGCAGGGGTTGTCTGAAAAACTGTTTTTT. Protein: CASSTQGLSEKLFF.

This clonotype was seen only a few times. This rearrangement joins TRBV6-2 or TRBV6-3 to TRBJ2-2; 12 nucleotides line up with TRBD1. Germline assignment: CDR1 MNHEY and CDR2 SVGEGT. Trimming cost V 2 bases and J 0 bases; bases outside gene matches: 4. This CDR3 spans 18 amino acids. The CDR3 coding sequence is TGTGCCAGCAGTTACAGGGACAGGGGGCTGACGAACACCGGGGAGCTGTTTTTT. The encoded protein is CASSYRDRGLTNTGELFF.

The chain recombines TRBV14 with TRBJ2-2; 7 nucleotides match TRBD2. V shed 4 bases, J shed 4 bases, and the junction held 9 bases outside the gene matches. The germline V gene has CDR1 SGHDN and CDR2 FVKESK. This CDR3 contains 16 residues. The CDR3 protein is CASSPLKRGRTGELFF. DNA for the CDR3: TGTGCCAGCAGCCCGCTCAAGCGGGGACGCACCGGGGAGCTGTTTTTT.

This clonotype was found many times. The chain employs TRBV20-1 and TRBJ1-2, with a tentative D call TRBD1 (6 bases). The CDR3 covers 12 residues. With 3 bases removed from V and 7 bases from J, the gap between germline ends came to 12 bases. Germline V gives CDR1 DFQATT, CDR2 SNEGSKA (reference sequence). CDR3 bases: TGCAGTGCTAGTGAGAAGGGGGTTGGCTACACCTTC. Residues: CSASEKGVGYTF.

Many counts were recorded for this clonotype. The chain employs TRBV11-2 and TRBJ2-3; D remains ambiguous. V was cut by 3 bases and J by 6 bases, with 16 bases left in between. The length of the CDR3 is 15 residues. CDR1 is SGHAT and CDR2 is FQNNGV in the germline V gene. The CDR3, as DNA: TGTGCCAGCAGCTTTGCCCCCTTGATCTTGGATACGCAGTATTTT. Its protein is CASSFAPLILDTQYF. The variable domain in full, with the rest retrieved from reference TRBV11-2 and TRBJ2-3, is EAGVAQSPRYKIIEKRQSVAFWCNPISGHATLYWYQQILGQGPKLLIQFQNNGVVDDSQLPKDRFSAERLKGVDSTLKIQPAKLEDSAVYLCASSFAPLILDTQYFGPGTRLTVL.

This clonotype was seen ten or more times. The chain links TRBV14 to TRBJ2-4; tentatively, D is TRBD1 (6 bases). V was clipped by 4 bases and J by 3 bases, with 10 bases between them. Germline V gene sequence: CDR1 SGHDN, CDR2 FVKESK. The CDR3 sequence is 14 residues long. CDR3 in amino acids: CASSLQGGKNIQYF. The CDR3 DNA reads as TGTGCCAGCAGCCTACAGGGTGGCAAAAACATTCAGTACTTC.